The 2 T cell receptor beta chains below were found in one sample sequenced in a study of control samples from healthy donors and cancer patients (dated by TCRdb to 2020 to 2021). The library was built by means of the immunoSEQ multiplex PCR assay. TCRdb carries this immuneACCESS record with in-frame sequences only. Its versions omit some clonotypes, under half of them owing to an unresolved V gene in the studies checked, with the rest unexplained. Present in this sample are approximately 190,000 clones, about 91% of which were seen just once. Clones ranked in the top ten supply around 1.9% of the sample. The sequenced sample was blood. These receptor sequences come from a man aged 25-45 years in good health.

The J gene is TRBJ1-3, the V gene TRBV6-5; a possible D gene is TRBD1 (6 bases). Trimming stripped 6 bases from V and 0 bases from J, with 12 bases between. This CDR3 spans 15 amino acids. Germline lookup yields CDR1 MNHEY and CDR2 SVGAGI. Here the CDR3 reads CASRPVGHSGNTIYF. The DNA of the CDR3 is TGTGCCAGCAGACCTGTGGGACACTCTGGAAACACCATATATTTT.

The chain is built from TRBV2 and TRBJ1-3; no firm D call. Trimming pared 3 bases from V and 0 bases from J, leaving 9 bases between. The CDR3 loop spans 15 amino acids. CDR1 is SNHLY and CDR2 is FYNNEI in the germline V gene. CDR3 sequence: CASSDTADSGNTIYF. The CDR3 DNA reads as TGTGCCAGCAGTGATACTGCAGACTCTGGAAACACCATATATTTT. The whole variable domain, remainder taken from reference TRBV2 and TRBJ1-3, is EPEVTQTPSHQVTQMGQEVILRCVPISNHLYFYWYRQILGQKVEFLVSFYNNEISEKSEIFDDQFSVERPDGSNFTLKIRSTKLEDSAMYFCASSDTADSGNTIYFGEGSWLTVV.